This is a list of T cell receptor beta chains from one sample in a study of blood T cell repertoires in COVID-19. Measured with immunoSEQ multiplex PCR; TCRdb has only the in-frame clones, and not every one. The sample has 200,000 to 300,000 clones; roughly 88% are singletons. The sequencing sample was made of PBMCs or T cells enriched from blood (not recorded which). Receptors originate from a woman aged 45 to 65 who had recovered from COVID-19. Each CDR3 is given with its conserved first and last residue. Fields, in order: CDR3 protein, J gene, clone size, V gene, D gene, CDR3 length. The D gene is left open where the match is weak. Clone size is given for some rows only: seen once, a few or many times, or a class if the clone is expanded.

CASSLTAGHTEAFF,TRBJ1-1,NA,TRBV7-9,NA,14
CASTPNGVTIYF,TRBJ1-3,NA,TRBV25-1,NA,12
CASSLYRSYEQYF,TRBJ2-7,NA,TRBV5-5,NA,13
CASSFRARTSGSTDTQYF,TRBJ2-3,NA,TRBV7-8,TRBD2,18
CATSDQVLAGGITTDTQYF,TRBJ2-3,NA,TRBV24-1,TRBD2,19
CASSSTGGETQYF,TRBJ2-5,NA,TRBV19,NA,13
CASSQTGGSYGYTF,TRBJ1-2,once,TRBV3-1/TRBV3-2,TRBD1,14
CASRSRGRWAGNGKDSYEQYF,TRBJ2-7,NA,TRBV12-2,NA,21
CASSKNRDFLWYGYTF,TRBJ1-2,few,TRBV21-1,NA,16
CATRQGRFGYTF,TRBJ1-2,once,TRBV11-2,TRBD1,12
CASRDPTGVIEQFF,TRBJ2-1,NA,TRBV4-1,TRBD1,14
CASSSQVRTNYGYTF,TRBJ1-2,NA,TRBV9,NA,15
CAISRPGDGYTF,TRBJ1-2,NA,TRBV10-3,NA,12
CASSEVAGGTSSYNEQFF,TRBJ2-1,NA,TRBV10-2,TRBD2,18
CACQSGTGNQPQHF,TRBJ1-5,once,TRBV30,TRBD1,14
CASSEGTGVPGNTIYF,TRBJ1-3,NA,TRBV27,TRBD1,16
CASSPLNSPLHF,TRBJ1-6,NA,TRBV28,NA,12
CASSTQGGSYEQYF,TRBJ2-7,NA,TRBV19,NA,14
CAWSVLTATNEKLFF,TRBJ1-4,NA,TRBV30,NA,15
CASSFGQGSTEAFF,TRBJ1-1,NA,TRBV6-5,TRBD1,14
CASSQDLRLAAVQETQYF,TRBJ2-5,NA,TRBV3-1/TRBV3-2,TRBD2,18
CASSLGARGSYGYTF,TRBJ1-2,few,TRBV5-1,NA,15
CASSIVGQGAGQPQHF,TRBJ1-5,NA,TRBV19,TRBD1,16
CASSTRLPGANVLTF,TRBJ2-6,NA,TRBV7-3,NA,15
CASRNPGTENTEAFF,TRBJ1-1,NA,TRBV5-4,TRBD1,15
CASSLSEGTEAFF,TRBJ1-1,NA,TRBV5-1,NA,13
CASSPLKLNQPQHF,TRBJ1-5,NA,TRBV16,NA,14
CSASNRIRNTIYF,TRBJ1-3,NA,TRBV20-1,NA,13
CASSLALAAQETQYF,TRBJ2-5,NA,TRBV5-1,TRBD2,15
CASSGGVNQPQHF,TRBJ1-5,NA,TRBV18,NA,13
CASSLTGGAGHTIYF,TRBJ1-3,few,TRBV7-3,TRBD1,15
CATSDGGQGRETQYF,TRBJ2-5,NA,TRBV24-1,TRBD1,15
CASSQSRDRVGNEQFF,TRBJ2-1,NA,TRBV7-9,TRBD1,16
CASSYNRNTGNTEAFF,TRBJ1-1,NA,TRBV6-2/TRBV6-3,NA,16
CASSMVSGGNTGELFF,TRBJ2-2,NA,TRBV19,TRBD2,16
CASSYGQGNTIYF,TRBJ1-3,NA,TRBV5-6,NA,13
CASSQDSLRDRNYEQYF,TRBJ2-7,NA,TRBV14,TRBD1,17
CASSLGTSPDFYEQYF,TRBJ2-7,NA,TRBV5-1,NA,16
CASSGLYGYTF,TRBJ1-2,few,TRBV25-1,NA,11